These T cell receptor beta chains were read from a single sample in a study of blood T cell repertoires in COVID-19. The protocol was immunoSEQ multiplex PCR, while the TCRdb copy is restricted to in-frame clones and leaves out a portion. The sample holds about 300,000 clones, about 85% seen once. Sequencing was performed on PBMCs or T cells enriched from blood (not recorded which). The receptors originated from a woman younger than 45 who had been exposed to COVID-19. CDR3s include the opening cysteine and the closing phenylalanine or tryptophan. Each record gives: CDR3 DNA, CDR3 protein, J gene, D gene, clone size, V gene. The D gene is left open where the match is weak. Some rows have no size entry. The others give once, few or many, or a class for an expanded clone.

TGTGCCAGCACTCCTCTAGGGGGCAGGGAGACGAGCGGGAGGAGTGTAGCCAAAAACATTCAGTACTTC,CASTPLGGRETSGRSVAKNIQYF,TRBJ2-4,TRBD2,-,TRBV2
TGTGCCAGCAGCGTAGGACTGGGACAGGGGGCACGGGACGAGCAGTTCTTC,CASSVGLGQGARDEQFF,TRBJ2-1,TRBD1,-,TRBV9
TGTGCCACCAGTGATTTTGGGACTAGCGGATTCTACGAGCAGTACTTC,CATSDFGTSGFYEQYF,TRBJ2-7,TRBD2,-,TRBV24-1
TGTGCCACCAGCAGAGACAGGGGCTATGGCTACACCTTC,CATSRDRGYGYTF,TRBJ1-2,-,-,TRBV15
TGTGCCAGCAGCCAAAGGGGACAGTCCCCTAGCACAGATACGCAGTATTTT,CASSQRGQSPSTDTQYF,TRBJ2-3,TRBD1,-,TRBV4-2
TGTGCCAGCAGATTACAGGCCCAAGAGACCCAGTACTTC,CASRLQAQETQYF,TRBJ2-5,-,-,TRBV5-6
TGTGCCAGCAGCCAGACAGGGGGCGCAAAAAATGAGCAGTTCTTC,CASSQTGGAKNEQFF,TRBJ2-1,TRBD1,-,TRBV7-9
TGTGCCAGCAGCTGGACAGGGGGCGAGCAGTACTTC,CASSWTGGEQYF,TRBJ2-7,TRBD1,-,TRBV11-3
TGTGCCAGCAGCGTCGGACTAGCGGATAGAGAGACCCAGTACTTC,CASSVGLADRETQYF,TRBJ2-5,TRBD2,-,TRBV9
TGTGCCAGCTCACCCCACAGGCTTGGTGAAAAACTGTTTTTT,CASSPHRLGEKLFF,TRBJ1-4,-,-,TRBV18
TGTGCCAGCAGCTCTTGGACAGGAGTGGGGACTGAAGCTTTCTTT,CASSSWTGVGTEAFF,TRBJ1-1,TRBD1,-,TRBV7-9
TGTGCCGGAAAGACAGGGATTTCGTCGACCGGGGAGCTGTTTTTT,CAGKTGISSTGELFF,TRBJ2-2,TRBD1,-,TRBV13
TGTGCCAGCAGCCCTCGTATGGGAGGAGGGTTGGCGAACACCGGGGAGCTGTTTTTT,CASSPRMGGGLANTGELFF,TRBJ2-2,-,few,TRBV9
TGTGCCAGTAAGCTCAGGGGCGCGGAAGGCTACACCTTC,CASKLRGAEGYTF,TRBJ1-2,-,-,TRBV19
TGTGCCAGTAATAGACAGGGATATGCTGTGGAGACCCAGTACTTC,CASNRQGYAVETQYF,TRBJ2-5,TRBD1,-,TRBV19
TGCGCCAGCAGCCAAGATTGGGGCAGAGCCTACGAGCAGTACTTC,CASSQDWGRAYEQYF,TRBJ2-7,-,-,TRBV4-1
TGCGCCAGCAGCAAGGACAGGGACTACCGGGACGGGGAGCTGTTTTTT,CASSKDRDYRDGELFF,TRBJ2-2,-,-,TRBV5-1
TGCGCCAGCAGCATGAGCCCAGGGCTCCCGAACACTGAAGCTTTCTTT,CASSMSPGLPNTEAFF,TRBJ1-1,-,-,TRBV5-1
TGTGCCAGACAGGGGGCAACTGGAAACACCATATATTTT,CARQGATGNTIYF,TRBJ1-3,TRBD1,-,TRBV7-9
TGTGCCTGGAGGGGGACAGGCCGTTTATTTTCCTACGAGCAGTACTTC,CAWRGTGRLFSYEQYF,TRBJ2-7,TRBD1,-,TRBV30
TGTGCCAGCAGTAGGCCGGGACAAGGGATAGGAAACACCATATATTTT,CASSRPGQGIGNTIYF,TRBJ1-3,-,once,TRBV28
TGTGCCATCAGTGAGTCGTCCGGGACAGGGGGAGAAAAACTGTTTTTT,CAISESSGTGGEKLFF,TRBJ1-4,TRBD1,-,TRBV10-3
TGTGCCAGCAGTGCTGGGACAGCACCGAACACTGAAGCTTTCTTT,CASSAGTAPNTEAFF,TRBJ1-1,TRBD1,-,TRBV28
TGCGCCAGCAGCTTGAACTGGTACGAGCAGTACTTC,CASSLNWYEQYF,TRBJ2-7,-,-,TRBV5-1
TGTGCCAGCAGCACAGGGCCTTATGGAACTATTTCGGGGGGCTACACCTTC,CASSTGPYGTISGGYTF,TRBJ1-2,-,-,TRBV5-4
TGTGCCAGCAGTTCCCCTAGCGGGGGGACCTTCTCCTACGAGCAGTACTTC,CASSSPSGGTFSYEQYF,TRBJ2-7,TRBD2,-,TRBV28
TGTGCCAGCAGCGCAGGGAATGCTAATGAAAAACTGTTTTTT,CASSAGNANEKLFF,TRBJ1-4,-,-,TRBV7-9
TGTGCCAGCAGCCAAGAGGGGTGGACTTTCTACGAGCAGTACTTC,CASSQEGWTFYEQYF,TRBJ2-7,-,few,TRBV3-1/TRBV3-2
TGCAGCGTCTGGACAGGGGGGAACAACAAGCAGTACTTC,CSVWTGGNNKQYF,TRBJ2-7,TRBD1,once,TRBV29-1
TGCGCCAGCAGCGGAGGGTCTAACTATGGCTACACCTTC,CASSGGSNYGYTF,TRBJ1-2,-,-,TRBV5-1
TGTGCCAGCAGTGAATGGACTAGCGGTCAAGAGACCCAGTACTTC,CASSEWTSGQETQYF,TRBJ2-5,TRBD2,-,TRBV2
TGTGCCAGCAGCTCTGCTGACAGGGCAATTGCACCCCTCCACTTT,CASSSADRAIAPLHF,TRBJ1-6,TRBD1,-,TRBV5-6
TGTGCCAGCAGACCTGCCGGGGACAGGGGTTCACCCCTCCACTTT,CASRPAGDRGSPLHF,TRBJ1-6,TRBD1,-,TRBV2
TGTGCCAGCAGTTTAATAGGGACAGTATACTTC,CASSLIGTVYF,TRBJ2-7,TRBD1,-,TRBV28
TGTGCCAGCAGCCGCCGGGGGGAAAGTATGCTTCGACGGAACACCGGGGAGCTGTTTTTT,CASSRRGESMLRRNTGELFF,TRBJ2-2,TRBD2,-,TRBV7-8
TGTGCCAGCAGCCCTTCAGGGGGCTATGGCTACACCTTC,CASSPSGGYGYTF,TRBJ1-2,TRBD1,-,TRBV11-2
TGTGCCAGCAGCCGGATCGGGGGGCAATATTTTAGGACAGATACGCAGTATTTT,CASSRIGGQYFRTDTQYF,TRBJ2-3,-,many,TRBV27
TGTGCCTGGAGTATACCCGGGACTAGCCGCCCGCCTAGGTTCTTC,CAWSIPGTSRPPRFF,TRBJ2-1,TRBD2,once,TRBV30
TGTGCCTGGAGTGTTGGGGCAGGCGGCTACACCTTC,CAWSVGAGGYTF,TRBJ1-2,-,-,TRBV30
TGTGCCTGGAGTAGGGGGACACCATATCTTATGGCTTTCTTT,CAWSRGTPYLMAFF,TRBJ1-1,-,-,TRBV30
TGTGCCAGCAGAGTTCTAGGAATATACAATGAGCAGTTCTTC,CASRVLGIYNEQFF,TRBJ2-1,-,-,TRBV6-5